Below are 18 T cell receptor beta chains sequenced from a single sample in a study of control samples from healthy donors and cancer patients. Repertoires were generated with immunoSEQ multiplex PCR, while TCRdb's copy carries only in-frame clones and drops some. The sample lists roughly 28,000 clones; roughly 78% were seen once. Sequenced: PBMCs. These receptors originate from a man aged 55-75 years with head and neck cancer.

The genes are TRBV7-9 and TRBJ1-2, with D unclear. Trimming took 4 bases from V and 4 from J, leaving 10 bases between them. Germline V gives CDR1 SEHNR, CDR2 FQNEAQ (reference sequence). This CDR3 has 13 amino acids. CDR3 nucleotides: TGTGCCAGCAGCTCTCACGCGAGCTATGGCTACACCTTC. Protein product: CASSSHASYGYTF.

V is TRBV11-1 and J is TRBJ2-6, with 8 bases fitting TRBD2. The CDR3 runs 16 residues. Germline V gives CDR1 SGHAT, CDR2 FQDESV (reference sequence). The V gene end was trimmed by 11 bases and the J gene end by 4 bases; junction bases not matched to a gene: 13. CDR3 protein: CAPSFGGGYGANVLTF. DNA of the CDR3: TGTGCCCCCAGCTTCGGGGGGGGTTACGGGGCCAACGTCCTGACTTTC. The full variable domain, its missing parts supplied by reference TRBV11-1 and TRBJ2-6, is EAEVAQSPRYKITEKSQAVAFWCDPISGHATLYWYRQILGQGPELLVQFQDESVVDDSQLPKDRFSAERLKGVDSTLKIQPAELGDSAMYLCAPSFGGGYGANVLTFGAGSRLTVL.

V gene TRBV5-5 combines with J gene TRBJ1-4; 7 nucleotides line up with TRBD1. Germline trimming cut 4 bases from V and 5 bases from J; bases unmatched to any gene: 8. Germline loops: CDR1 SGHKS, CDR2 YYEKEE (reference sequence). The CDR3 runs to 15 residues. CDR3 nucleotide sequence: TGTGCCAGCAGCAAGACAGGGTCCCCCAATGAAAAACTGTTTTTT. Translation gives CASSKTGSPNEKLFF.

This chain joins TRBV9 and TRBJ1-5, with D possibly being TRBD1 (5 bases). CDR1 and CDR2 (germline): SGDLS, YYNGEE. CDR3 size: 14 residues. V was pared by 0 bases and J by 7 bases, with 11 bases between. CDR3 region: CASSVDGAGQPQHF. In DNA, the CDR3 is TGTGCCAGCAGCGTAGACGGGGCAGGGCAGCCCCAGCATTTT.

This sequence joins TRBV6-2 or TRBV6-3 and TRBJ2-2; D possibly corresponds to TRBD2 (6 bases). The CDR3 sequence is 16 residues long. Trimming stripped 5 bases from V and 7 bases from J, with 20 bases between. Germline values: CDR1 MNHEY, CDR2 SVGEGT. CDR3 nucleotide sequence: TGTGCCAGCAGTCCAGGGCCGGGGGATTGGAACGGGGAGCTGTTTTTT. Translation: CASSPGPGDWNGELFF.

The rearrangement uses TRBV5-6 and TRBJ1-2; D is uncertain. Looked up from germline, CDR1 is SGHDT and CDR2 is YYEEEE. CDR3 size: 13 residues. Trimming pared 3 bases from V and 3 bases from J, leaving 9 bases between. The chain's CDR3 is CASSSQAHYGYTF. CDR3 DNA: TGTGCCAGCAGCTCCCAGGCCCACTATGGCTACACCTTC.

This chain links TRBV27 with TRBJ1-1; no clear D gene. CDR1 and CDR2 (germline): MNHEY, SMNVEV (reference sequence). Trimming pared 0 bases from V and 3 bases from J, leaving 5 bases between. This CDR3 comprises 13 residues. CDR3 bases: TGTGCCAGCAGTTTATCTAGATACACTGAAGCTTTCTTT. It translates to CASSLSRYTEAFF.

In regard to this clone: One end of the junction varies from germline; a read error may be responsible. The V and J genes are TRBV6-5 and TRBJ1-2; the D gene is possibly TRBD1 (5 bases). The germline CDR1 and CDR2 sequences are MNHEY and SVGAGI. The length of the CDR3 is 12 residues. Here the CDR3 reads CASSALSGTLHF. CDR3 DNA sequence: TGTGCCAGCAGCGCCCTCTCTGGGACGCTCCACTTC.

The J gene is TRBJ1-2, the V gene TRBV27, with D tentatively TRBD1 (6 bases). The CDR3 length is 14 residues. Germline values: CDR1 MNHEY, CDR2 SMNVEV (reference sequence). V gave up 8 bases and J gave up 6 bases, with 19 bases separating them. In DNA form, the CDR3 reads TGTGCCAGCTCTGAGGGGGGACGTCTTCATGGCTACACCTTC. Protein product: CASSEGGRLHGYTF.

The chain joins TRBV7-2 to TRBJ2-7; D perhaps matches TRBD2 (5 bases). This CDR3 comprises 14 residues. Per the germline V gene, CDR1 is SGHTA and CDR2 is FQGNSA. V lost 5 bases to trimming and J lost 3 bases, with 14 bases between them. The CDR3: CASSPTSPGYEQYF. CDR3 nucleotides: TGTGCCAGCAGCCCAACTAGTCCTGGCTACGAGCAGTACTTC.

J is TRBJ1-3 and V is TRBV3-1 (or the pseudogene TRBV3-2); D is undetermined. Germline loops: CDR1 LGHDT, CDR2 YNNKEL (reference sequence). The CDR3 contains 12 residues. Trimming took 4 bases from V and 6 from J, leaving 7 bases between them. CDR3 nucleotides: TGTGCCAGCAGCCCTCTGGAAAACACCATATATTTT. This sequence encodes CASSPLENTIYF.

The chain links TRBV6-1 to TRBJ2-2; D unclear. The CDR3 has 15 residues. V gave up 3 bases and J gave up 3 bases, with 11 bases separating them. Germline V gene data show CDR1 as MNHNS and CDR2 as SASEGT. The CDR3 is CASSEGWSHTGELFF. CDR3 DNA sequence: TGTGCCAGCAGTGAGGGGTGGAGTCACACCGGGGAGCTGTTTTTT.

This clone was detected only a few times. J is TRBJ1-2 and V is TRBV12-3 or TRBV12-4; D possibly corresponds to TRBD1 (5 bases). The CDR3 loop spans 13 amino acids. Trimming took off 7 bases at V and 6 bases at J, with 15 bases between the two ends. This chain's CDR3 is CASTARGSDGYTF. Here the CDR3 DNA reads TGTGCCAGCACCGCGCGGGGGTCCGATGGCTACACCTTC.

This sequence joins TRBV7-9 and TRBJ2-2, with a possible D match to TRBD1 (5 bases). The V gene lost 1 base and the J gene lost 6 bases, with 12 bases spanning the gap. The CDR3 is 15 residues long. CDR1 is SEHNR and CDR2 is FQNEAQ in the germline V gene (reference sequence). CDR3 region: CASSLEGPRAGELFF. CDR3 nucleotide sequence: TGTGCCAGCAGCTTAGAGGGGCCCCGAGCCGGGGAGCTGTTTTTT.

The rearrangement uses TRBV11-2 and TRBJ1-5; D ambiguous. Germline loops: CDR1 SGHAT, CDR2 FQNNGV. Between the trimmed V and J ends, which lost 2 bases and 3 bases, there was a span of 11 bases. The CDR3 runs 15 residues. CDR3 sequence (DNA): TGTGCCAGCAGCTTAAAGGAGGATTTCAATCAGCCCCAGCATTTT. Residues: CASSLKEDFNQPQHF. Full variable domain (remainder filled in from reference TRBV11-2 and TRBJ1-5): EAGVAQSPRYKIIEKRQSVAFWCNPISGHATLYWYQQILGQGPKLLIQFQNNGVVDDSQLPKDRFSAERLKGVDSTLKIQPAKLEDSAVYLCASSLKEDFNQPQHFGDGTRLSIL.

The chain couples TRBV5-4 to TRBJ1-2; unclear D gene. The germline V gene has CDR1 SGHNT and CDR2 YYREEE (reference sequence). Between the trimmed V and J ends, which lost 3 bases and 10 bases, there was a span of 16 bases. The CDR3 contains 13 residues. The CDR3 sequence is CASSSLGSYLYTF. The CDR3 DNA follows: TGTGCCAGCAGCTCGCTCGGATCATACCTCTACACCTTC.

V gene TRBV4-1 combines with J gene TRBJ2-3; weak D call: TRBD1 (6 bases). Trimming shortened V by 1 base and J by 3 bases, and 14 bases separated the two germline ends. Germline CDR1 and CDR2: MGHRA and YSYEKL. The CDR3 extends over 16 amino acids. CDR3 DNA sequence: TGCGCCAGCAGCCAAGGGGGGCTAGAGGGGACAGATACGCAGTATTTT. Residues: CASSQGGLEGTDTQYF.

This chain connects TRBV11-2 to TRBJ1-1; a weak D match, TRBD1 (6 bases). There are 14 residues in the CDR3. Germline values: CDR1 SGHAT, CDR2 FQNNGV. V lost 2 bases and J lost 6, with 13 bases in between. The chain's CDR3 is CASSLPRQAAEAFF. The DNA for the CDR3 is TGTGCCAGCAGCTTACCTCGACAGGCCGCTGAAGCTTTCTTT.